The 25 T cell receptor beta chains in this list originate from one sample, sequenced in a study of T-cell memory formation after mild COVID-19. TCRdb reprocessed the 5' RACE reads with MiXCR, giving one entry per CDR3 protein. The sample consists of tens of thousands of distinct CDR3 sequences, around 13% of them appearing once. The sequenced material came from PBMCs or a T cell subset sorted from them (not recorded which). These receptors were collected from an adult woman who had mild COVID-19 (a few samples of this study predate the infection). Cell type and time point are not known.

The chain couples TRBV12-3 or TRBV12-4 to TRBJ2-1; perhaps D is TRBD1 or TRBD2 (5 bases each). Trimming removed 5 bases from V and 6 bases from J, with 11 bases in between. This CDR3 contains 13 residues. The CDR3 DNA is TGTGCCAGCAGTCGGGACCCCCCCAATGAGCAGTTCTTC. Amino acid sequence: CASSRDPPNEQFF.

CDR3 region: CATLQGWNNEQFF. The CDR3, as DNA: TGTGCCACCCTACAGGGGTGGAACAATGAGCAGTTCTTC. The chain couples TRBV18 to TRBJ2-1; 7 nucleotides align to TRBD1. The trim removed 10 bases at V and 5 bases at J, leaving 8 bases unmatched. In germline, CDR1 is KGHSH, CDR2 LQKENI. The CDR3 has 13 residues.

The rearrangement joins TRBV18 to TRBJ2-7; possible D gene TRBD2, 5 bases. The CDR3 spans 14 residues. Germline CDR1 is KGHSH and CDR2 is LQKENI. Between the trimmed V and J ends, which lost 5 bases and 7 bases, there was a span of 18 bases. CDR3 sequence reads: CASSSVTRPGEQYF. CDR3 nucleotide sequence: TGTGCCAGCTCATCCGTGACAAGACCGGGGGAGCAGTACTTC.

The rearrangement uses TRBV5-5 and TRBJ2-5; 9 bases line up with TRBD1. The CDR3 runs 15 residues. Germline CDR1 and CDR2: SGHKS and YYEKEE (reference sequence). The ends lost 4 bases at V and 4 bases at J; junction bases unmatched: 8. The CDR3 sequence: CASSGRDRDPETQYF. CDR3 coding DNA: TGTGCCAGCAGCGGACGGGACAGGGACCCAGAGACCCAGTACTTC.

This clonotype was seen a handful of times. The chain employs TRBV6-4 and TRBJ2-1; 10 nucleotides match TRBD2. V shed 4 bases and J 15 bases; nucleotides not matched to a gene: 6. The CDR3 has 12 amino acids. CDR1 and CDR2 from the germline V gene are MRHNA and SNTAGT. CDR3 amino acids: CASSVSGGALFF. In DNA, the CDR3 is TGTGCCAGCAGTGTGAGCGGGGGGGCCCTGTTCTTC.

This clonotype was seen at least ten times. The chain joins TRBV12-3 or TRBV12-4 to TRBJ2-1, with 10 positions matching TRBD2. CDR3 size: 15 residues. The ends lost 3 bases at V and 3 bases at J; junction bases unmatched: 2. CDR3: CASSFLAGDYNEQFF. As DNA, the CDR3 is TGTGCCAGCAGTTTTCTAGCGGGAGACTACAATGAGCAGTTCTTC.

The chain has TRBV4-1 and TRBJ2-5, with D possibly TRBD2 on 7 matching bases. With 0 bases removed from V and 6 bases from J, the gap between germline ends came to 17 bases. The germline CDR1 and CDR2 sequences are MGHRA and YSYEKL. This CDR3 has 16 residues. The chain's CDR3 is CASSQDPPGGLKTQYF. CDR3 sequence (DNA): TGCGCCAGCAGCCAAGATCCCCCCGGGGGGCTAAAGACCCAGTACTTC.

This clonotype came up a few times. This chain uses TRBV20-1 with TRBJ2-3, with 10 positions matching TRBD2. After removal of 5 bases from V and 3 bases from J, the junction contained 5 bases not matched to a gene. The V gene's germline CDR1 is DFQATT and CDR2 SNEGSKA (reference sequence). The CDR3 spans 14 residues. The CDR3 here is CSAQPGLATDTQYF. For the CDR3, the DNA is TGCAGTGCTCAGCCGGGACTAGCGACAGATACGCAGTATTTT.

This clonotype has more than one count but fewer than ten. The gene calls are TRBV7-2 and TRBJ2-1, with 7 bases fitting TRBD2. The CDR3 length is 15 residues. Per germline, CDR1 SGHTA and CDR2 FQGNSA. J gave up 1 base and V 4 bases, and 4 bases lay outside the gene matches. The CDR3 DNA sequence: TGTGCCAGCAGCTCAATAGCGGGTTCCTACAATGAGCAGTTCTTC. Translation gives CASSSIAGSYNEQFF. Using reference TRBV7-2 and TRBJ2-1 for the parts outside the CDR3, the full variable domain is GAGVSQSPSNKVTEKGKDVELRCDPISGHTALYWYRQSLGQGLEFLIYFQGNSAPDKSGLPSDRFSAERTGGSVSTLTIQRTQQEDSAVYLCASSSIAGSYNEQFFGPGTRLTVL.

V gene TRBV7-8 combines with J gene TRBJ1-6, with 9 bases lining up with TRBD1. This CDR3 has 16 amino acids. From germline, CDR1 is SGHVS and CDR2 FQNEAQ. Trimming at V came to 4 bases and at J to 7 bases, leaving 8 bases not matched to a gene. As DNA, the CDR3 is TGTGCCAGCAGCTCTTCTTCGGGACAGGGCAATTCACCCCTCCACTTT. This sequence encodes CASSSSSGQGNSPLHF.

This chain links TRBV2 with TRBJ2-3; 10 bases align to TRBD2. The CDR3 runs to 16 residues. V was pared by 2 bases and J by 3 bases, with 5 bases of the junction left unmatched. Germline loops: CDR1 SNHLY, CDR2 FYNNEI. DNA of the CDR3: TGTGCCAGCAGTGAATGGGCTAGCGGGAGTACAGATACGCAGTATTTT. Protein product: CASSEWASGSTDTQYF.

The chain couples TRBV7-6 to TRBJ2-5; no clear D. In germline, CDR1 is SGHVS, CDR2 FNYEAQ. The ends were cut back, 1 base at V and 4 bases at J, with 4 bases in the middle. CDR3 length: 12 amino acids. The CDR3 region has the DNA TGTGCCAGCAGCTTAGAACCAGAGACCCAGTACTTC. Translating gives CASSLEPETQYF.

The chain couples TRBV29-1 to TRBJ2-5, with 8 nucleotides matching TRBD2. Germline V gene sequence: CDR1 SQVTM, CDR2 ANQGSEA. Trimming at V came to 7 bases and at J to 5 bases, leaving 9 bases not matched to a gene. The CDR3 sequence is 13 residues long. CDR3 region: CSALSGNSETQYF. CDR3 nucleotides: TGCAGCGCCCTTAGCGGGAACTCGGAGACCCAGTACTTC.

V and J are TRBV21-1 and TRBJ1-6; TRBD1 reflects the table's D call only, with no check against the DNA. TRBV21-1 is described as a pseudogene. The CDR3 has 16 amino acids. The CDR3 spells CASSRQGDSYNSPLHF. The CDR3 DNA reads TGTGCCAGCAGTCGACAGGGGGACTCCTATAATTCACCCCTCCACTTT.

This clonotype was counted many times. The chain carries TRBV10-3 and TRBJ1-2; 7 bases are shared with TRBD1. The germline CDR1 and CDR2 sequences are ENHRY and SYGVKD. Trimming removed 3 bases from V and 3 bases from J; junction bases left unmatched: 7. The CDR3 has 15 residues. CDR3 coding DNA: TGTGCCATCAGTGATAGGGACAGCCAATACTATGGCTACACCTTC. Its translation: CAISDRDSQYYGYTF.

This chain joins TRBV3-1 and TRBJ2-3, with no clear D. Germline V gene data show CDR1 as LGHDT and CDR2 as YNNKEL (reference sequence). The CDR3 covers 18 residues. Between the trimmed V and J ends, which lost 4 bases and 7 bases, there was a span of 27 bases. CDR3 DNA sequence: TGTGCCAGCAGCCCCTCAAAGATAGACCCGGCCTCCACTCATACGCAGTATTTT. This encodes CASSPSKIDPASTHTQYF.

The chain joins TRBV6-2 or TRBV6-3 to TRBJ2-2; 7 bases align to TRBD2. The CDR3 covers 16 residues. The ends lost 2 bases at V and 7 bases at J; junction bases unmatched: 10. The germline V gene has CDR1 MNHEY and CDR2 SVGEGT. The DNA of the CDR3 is TGTGCCAGCAGTTACGATCCGGGGGGTCCGAGCGGGGAGCTGTTTTTT. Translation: CASSYDPGGPSGELFF.

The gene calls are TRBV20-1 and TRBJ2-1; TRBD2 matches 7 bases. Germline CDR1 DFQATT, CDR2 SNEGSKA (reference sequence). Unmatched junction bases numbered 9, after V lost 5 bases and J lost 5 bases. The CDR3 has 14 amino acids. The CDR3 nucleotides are TGCAGTGCTCCCCCCCAGGGACTAAACAATGAGCAGTTCTTC. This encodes CSAPPQGLNNEQFF.

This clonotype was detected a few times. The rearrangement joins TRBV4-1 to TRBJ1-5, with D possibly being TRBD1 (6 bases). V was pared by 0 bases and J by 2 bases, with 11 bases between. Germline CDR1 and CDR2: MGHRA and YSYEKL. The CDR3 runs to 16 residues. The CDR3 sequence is CASSQEGGRGNQPQHF. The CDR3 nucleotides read TGCGCCAGCAGCCAAGAAGGGGGGCGCGGCAATCAGCCCCAGCATTTT.

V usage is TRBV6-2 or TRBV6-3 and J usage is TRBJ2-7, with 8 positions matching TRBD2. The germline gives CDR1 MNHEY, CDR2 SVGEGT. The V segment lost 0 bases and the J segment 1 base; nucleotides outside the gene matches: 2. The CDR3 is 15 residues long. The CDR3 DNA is TGTGCCAGCAGTTACTCGGGCGGGAGGTCCTACGAGCAGTACTTC. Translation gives CASSYSGGRSYEQYF.

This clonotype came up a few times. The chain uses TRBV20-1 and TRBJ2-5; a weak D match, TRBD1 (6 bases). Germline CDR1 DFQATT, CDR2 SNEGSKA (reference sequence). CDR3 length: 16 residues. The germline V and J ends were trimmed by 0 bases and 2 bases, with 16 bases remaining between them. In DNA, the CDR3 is TGCAGTGCTAGAGATGCAACAGACAGGCAACAAGAGACCCAGTACTTC. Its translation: CSARDATDRQQETQYF.

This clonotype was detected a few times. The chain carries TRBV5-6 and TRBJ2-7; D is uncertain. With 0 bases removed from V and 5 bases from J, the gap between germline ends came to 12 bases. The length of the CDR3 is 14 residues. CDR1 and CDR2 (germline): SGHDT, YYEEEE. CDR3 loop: CASSLEGRNHEQYF. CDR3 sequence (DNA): TGTGCCAGCAGCTTGGAGGGTAGAAACCACGAGCAGTACTTC.

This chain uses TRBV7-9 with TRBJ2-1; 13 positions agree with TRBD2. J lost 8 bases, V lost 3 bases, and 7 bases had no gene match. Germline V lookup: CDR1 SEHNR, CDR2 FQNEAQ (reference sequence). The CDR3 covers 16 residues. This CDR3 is CASSLPGLAGAYEQFF. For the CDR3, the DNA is TGTGCCAGCAGCTTGCCCGGACTAGCGGGGGCATATGAGCAGTTCTTC. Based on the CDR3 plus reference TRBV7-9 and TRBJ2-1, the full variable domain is DTGVSQNPRHKITKRGQNVTFRCDPISEHNRLYWYRQTLGQGPEFLTYFQNEAQLEKSRLLSDRFSAERPKGSFSTLEIQRTEQGDSAMYLCASSLPGLAGAYEQFFGPGTRLTVL.

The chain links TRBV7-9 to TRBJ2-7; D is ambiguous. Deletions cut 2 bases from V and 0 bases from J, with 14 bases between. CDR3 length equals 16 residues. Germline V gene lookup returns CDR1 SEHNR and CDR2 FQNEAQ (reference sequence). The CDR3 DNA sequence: TGTGCCAGCAGCTTAAGCTTCGCCTCACACTCCTACGAGCAGTACTTC. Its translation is CASSLSFASHSYEQYF. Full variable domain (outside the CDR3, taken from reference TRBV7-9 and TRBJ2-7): DTGVSQNPRHKITKRGQNVTFRCDPISEHNRLYWYRQTLGQGPEFLTYFQNEAQLEKSRLLSDRFSAERPKGSFSTLEIQRTEQGDSAMYLCASSLSFASHSYEQYFGPGTRLTVT.

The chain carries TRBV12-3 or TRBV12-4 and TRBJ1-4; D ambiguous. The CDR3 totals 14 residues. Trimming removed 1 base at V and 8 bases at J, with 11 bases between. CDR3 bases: TGTGCCAGCAGTTTAGGTAGGAGGGAGGAAAAACTGTTTTTT. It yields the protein CASSLGRREEKLFF.